The 14 T cell receptor beta chains given below trace back to one sample, sequenced in a study of blood T cell repertoires in COVID-19. Only in-frame clones appear in the TCRdb table, and some are missing; sequencing was by immunoSEQ multiplex PCR. The data hold fewer than 55,000 clones, with around four fifths observed a single time. The source material was peripheral blood. All receptors derive from a man aged 65-85 years with active COVID-19.

The rearrangement links TRBV5-1 to TRBJ2-3; TRBD2 is a possible D gene (6 bases). Germline CDR1 is SGHRS and CDR2 is YFSETQ. CDR3 size: 14 residues. The germline V and J ends were trimmed by 4 bases and 8 bases, with 17 bases remaining between them. CDR3 region: CASSGGTPRATQYF. The CDR3 coding sequence is TGCGCCAGCAGCGGAGGGACGCCAAGGGCTACGCAGTATTTT.

The CDR3 region is CASSVGGAGEQYF. Here the CDR3 DNA reads TGTGCCAGCAGCGTCGGTGGGGCTGGCGAGCAGTACTTC. This rearrangement joins TRBV9 to TRBJ2-7; D possibly corresponds to TRBD1 (5 bases). V was shortened by 2 bases and J by 6 bases, with 12 bases between the two germline ends. The CDR3 loop spans 13 amino acids. Germline loops: CDR1 SGDLS, CDR2 YYNGEE.

V is TRBV2 and J is TRBJ1-5, with D perhaps matching TRBD1 (5 bases). Germline CDR1 and CDR2: SNHLY and FYNNEI. The ends were cut back, 6 bases at V and 4 bases at J, with 16 bases in the middle. CDR3 length: 15 residues. CDR3 bases: TGTGCCAGCAGGGGGGGAAGGTGGGAAAATCAGCCCCAGCATTTT. Protein: CASRGGRWENQPQHF.

The chain's CDR3 is CASSEDGPLLAGGNEQYF. CDR3 in DNA: TGTGCCAGCAGTGAAGACGGACCCCTATTAGCGGGGGGGAACGAGCAGTACTTC. The chain combines TRBV2 with TRBJ2-7; 11 bases are a match to TRBD2. Germline lookup yields CDR1 SNHLY and CDR2 FYNNEI. This CDR3 contains 18 residues. V lost 1 base and J lost 5; bases outside the gene matches: 13.

This chain links TRBV4-3 with TRBJ2-3; weak D call: TRBD2 (6 bases). Germline V gene data show CDR1 as LGHNA and CDR2 as YSLEER. This CDR3 comprises 15 residues. V gave up 0 bases and J gave up 1 base, with 8 bases separating them. The CDR3 sequence is CASSQDGTRTDTQYF. CDR3 in DNA: TGCGCCAGCAGCCAAGATGGGACTCGCACAGATACGCAGTATTTT.

This clone was found once. V and J are TRBV2 and TRBJ2-5, with D tentatively TRBD2 (7 bases). CDR1 is SNHLY and CDR2 is FYNNEI in the germline V gene. The V and J ends lost 11 bases and 6 bases respectively, with 40 bases between them. This CDR3 has 20 amino acids. The CDR3 sequence: CAAKGLRGSWTRGQEKTQYF. CDR3 bases: TGTGCCGCTAAGGGATTAAGGGGGTCCTGGACTAGAGGTCAAGAAAAGACCCAGTACTTC.

The chain joins TRBV7-2 to TRBJ2-7; D not certain. The V gene lost 5 bases and the J gene lost 6 bases, with 8 bases spanning the gap. Germline CDR1 is SGHTA and CDR2 is FQGNSA. This CDR3 is 11 amino acids long. CDR3 amino acids: CASSLTVEQYF. The CDR3 bases are TGTGCCAGCAGCCTTACAGTCGAGCAGTACTTC.

This clone is a singleton in its sample. The V gene is TRBV29-1, the J gene TRBJ2-1; TRBD2 aligns across 7 bases. Germline V gene lookup returns CDR1 SQVTM and CDR2 ANQGSEA. V lost 7 bases, J lost 6 bases, and 3 bases stayed unmatched. This CDR3 has 11 amino acids. The CDR3 loop reads CSGRTSNEQFF. The CDR3 DNA follows: TGCAGCGGCAGGACTAGCAATGAGCAGTTCTTC.

V usage is TRBV5-1 and J usage is TRBJ1-4, with D possibly being TRBD1 (5 bases). This CDR3 has 17 residues. The V and J ends lost 0 bases and 7 bases respectively, with 19 bases between them. Germline CDR1 is SGHRS and CDR2 is YFSETQ. CDR3 region: CASSLGYLGQGIEKLFF. CDR3 bases: TGCGCCAGCAGCTTGGGATACCTTGGGCAGGGAATTGAAAAACTGTTTTTT.

Only one count was recorded for this clone. In DNA form, the CDR3 reads TGCGCCAGCAGCTCTGGACAGGGAGGGAGAGAGACCCAGTACTTC. Amino acids: CASSSGQGGRETQYF. The V gene is TRBV5-1, the J gene TRBJ2-5; D might be TRBD1 (8 bases). V was cut by 3 bases and J by 4 bases, with 16 bases left in between. The CDR3 covers 15 residues. Germline V gene data show CDR1 as SGHRS and CDR2 as YFSETQ.

The chain is built from TRBV19 and TRBJ1-4, with 7 bases matching TRBD1. The V gene's germline CDR1 is LNHDA and CDR2 SQIVND (reference sequence). The CDR3 has 15 residues. V gave up 5 bases and J gave up 6 bases; unmatched junction bases: 9. Here the CDR3 reads CASSVTPGQHEKLFF. Here the CDR3 DNA reads TGTGCCAGTAGTGTGACCCCGGGACAGCATGAAAAACTGTTTTTT.

This clone was picked up one time. The chain joins TRBV7-6 to TRBJ2-7; TRBD2 might be the D (7 bases). The V end was cut by 5 bases, the J end by 4 bases, with 27 bases between. The V gene's germline CDR1 is SGHVS and CDR2 FNYEAQ. The CDR3 totals 18 residues. The CDR3, as DNA: TGTGCCAGCAGCCCCCCGGGGGGCCTCCCCCGAGGTCCTTACGAGCAGTACTTC. Its protein is CASSPPGGLPRGPYEQYF.

The V and J genes are TRBV7-9 and TRBJ2-1; D gene ambiguous. Germline loops: CDR1 SEHNR, CDR2 FQNEAQ (reference sequence). Trimming left V 5 bases short and J 13 bases short, with 15 bases between. The CDR3 contains 12 residues. In nucleotides, the CDR3 is TGTGCCAGCAGCACTCCTAGTCCCCGTCAGTTCTTC. This sequence encodes CASSTPSPRQFF.

This clone was detected only a few times. The chain carries TRBV4-3 and TRBJ1-6, with 11 bases fitting TRBD1. CDR3 size: 16 residues. V shed 0 bases, J shed 10 bases, and the junction held 5 bases outside the gene matches. CDR1 and CDR2 from the germline V gene are LGHNA and YSLEER. CDR3 residues: CASSQESDRGRSPLHF. The CDR3 DNA reads TGCGCCAGCAGCCAAGAATCGGACAGGGGGCGATCACCCCTCCACTTT.